The 15 T cell receptor beta chains listed next were all sequenced from one sample in a study of blood T cell repertoires in COVID-19. The data were produced by immunoSEQ multiplex PCR, yet TCRdb's version contains in-frame clones alone and is incomplete. The repertoire includes 75,000 to 85,000 clones, roughly 84% of them detected once, and 10% to 11% sits in the top ten. The source material was peripheral blood. The origin of the receptors is a man in his 60s with COVID-19, enrolled during active disease.

This clone was picked up a small number of times. J is TRBJ1-4 and V is TRBV7-9, with D unclear. Trimming removed 6 bases at V and 4 bases at J, with 6 bases between. Germline V CDR1 and CDR2: SEHNR, FQNEAQ (reference sequence). The CDR3 runs 12 residues. CDR3 in DNA: TGTGCCAGCAGACAGAGTAATGAAAAACTGTTTTTT. Amino acids: CASRQSNEKLFF.

The J gene is TRBJ2-5, the V gene TRBV10-2, with D tentatively TRBD2 (7 bases). The V end was cut by 6 bases, the J end by 4 bases, with 12 bases between. The CDR3 has 13 residues. Germline CDR1 reads WSHSY; CDR2 reads SAAADI. In DNA, the CDR3 is TGCGCCAGCAGAATAGGGGGGGGAGAGACCCAGTACTTC. Translating gives CASRIGGGETQYF.

The CDR3 is CASSSLVVAGEETQYF. Written as DNA, the CDR3 is TGCGCCAGCAGCTCCCTGGTGGTGGCAGGCGAAGAGACCCAGTACTTC. This sequence joins TRBV5-1 and TRBJ2-5; D unresolved. In germline, CDR1 is SGHRS, CDR2 YFSETQ. Deletions cut 3 bases from V and 3 bases from J, with 18 bases between. CDR3 length: 16 amino acids.

The chain uses TRBV24-1 and TRBJ2-5; TRBD2 matches 8 bases. The germline CDR1 and CDR2 sequences are KGHDR and SFDVKD. The CDR3 consists of 13 residues. With V trimmed by 9 bases and J by 3 bases, 5 bases remained unmatched. The CDR3 is CATAGGAEETQYF. CDR3 nucleotide sequence: TGTGCCACCGCCGGGGGGGCGGAAGAGACCCAGTACTTC.

The V gene is TRBV2, the J gene TRBJ2-3, with D maybe TRBD1 (5 bases). The V and J ends lost 6 bases and 2 bases respectively, with 12 bases between them. The germline CDR1 and CDR2 sequences are SNHLY and FYNNEI. The CDR3 loop spans 14 amino acids. CDR3 sequence: CASSQRGATDTQYF. The CDR3 nucleotides read TGTGCCAGCAGCCAAAGGGGTGCCACAGATACGCAGTATTTT.

The gene calls are TRBV9 and TRBJ1-2; D is uncertain. The length of the CDR3 is 14 residues. From germline, CDR1 is SGDLS and CDR2 YYNGEE. V was shortened by 4 bases and J by 5 bases, with 15 bases between the two germline ends. The CDR3 protein is CASSPPGRQYGYTF. In nucleotides, the CDR3 is TGTGCCAGCAGCCCGCCGGGTCGTCAATATGGCTACACCTTC.

The chain links TRBV2 to TRBJ2-1, with TRBD2 identical over 8 bases. Germline V gene data show CDR1 as SNHLY and CDR2 as FYNNEI. The CDR3 is 16 amino acids. Trimming at V came to 6 bases and at J to 3 bases, leaving 10 bases not matched to a gene. The chain's CDR3 is CASSDEAGAFYNEQFF. The CDR3, as DNA: TGTGCCAGCAGCGATGAAGCGGGGGCCTTCTACAATGAGCAGTTCTTC. Complete variable domain (other parts from reference TRBV2 and TRBJ2-1): EPEVTQTPSHQVTQMGQEVILRCVPISNHLYFYWYRQILGQKVEFLVSFYNNEISEKSEIFDDQFSVERPDGSNFTLKIRSTKLEDSAMYFCASSDEAGAFYNEQFFGPGTRLTVL.

In its sample, this clone was seen once. CDR3 coding DNA: TGTGCCAGCAGCTTCGGGGGGAGGGCCACCGGGGAGCTGTTTTTT. Translation gives CASSFGGRATGELFF. V gene TRBV7-6 combines with J gene TRBJ2-2; TRBD2 matches 7 bases. The V gene's germline CDR1 is SGHVS and CDR2 FNYEAQ. This CDR3 is 15 amino acids long. Unmatched junction bases numbered 5, after V lost 3 bases and J lost 4 bases.

J is TRBJ1-4 and V is TRBV24-1; no clear D gene. The V end lost 9 bases, the J end lost 9 bases, and 16 bases lay between the germline ends. The CDR3 contains 13 residues. Germline V gene lookup returns CDR1 KGHDR and CDR2 SFDVKD. The CDR3 here is CATPRLEGKKLFF. DNA of the CDR3: TGTGCCACCCCCAGGCTCGAGGGTAAAAAACTGTTTTTT.

V is TRBV9 and J is TRBJ2-2, with 13 bases fitting TRBD2. The CDR3 is 17 amino acids. CDR1 and CDR2 from the germline V gene are SGDLS and YYNGEE. Losses at the gene ends were 4 bases for V and 1 base for J; bases not matched to a gene: 4. The CDR3 bases are TGTGCCAGCAGCCCCGGGACTAGCGGGAAGAACACCGGGGAGCTGTTTTTT. Translating gives CASSPGTSGKNTGELFF.

The chain combines TRBV9 with TRBJ2-7, with 7 positions matching TRBD2. Germline CDR1 is SGDLS and CDR2 is YYNGEE. The length of the CDR3 is 14 residues. V lost 2 bases, J lost 2 bases, and 4 bases stayed unmatched. CDR3 protein: CASSVEGGTYEQYF. CDR3 nucleotide sequence: TGTGCCAGCAGCGTGGAGGGAGGGACCTACGAGCAGTACTTC.

The J gene is TRBJ1-1, the V gene TRBV2; D uncertain. Trimming cost V 6 bases and J 6 bases, with 20 bases left between them. The CDR3 extends over 15 amino acids. Germline CDR1 and CDR2: SNHLY and FYNNEI. CDR3 amino acids: CASRIAETLAAEAFF. Written as DNA, the CDR3 is TGTGCCAGCAGGATCGCGGAGACCCTGGCGGCTGAAGCTTTCTTT.

V gene TRBV6-8 combines with J gene TRBJ2-1, with 9 bases fitting TRBD2. J lost 8 bases, V lost 4 bases, and 18 bases had no gene match. This CDR3 spans 18 amino acids. Germline V CDR1 and CDR2: MNHGY, SAAAGT. The CDR3 coding sequence is TGTGCCAGCAGTTTGACGGAGGACTGGCTAGCGGGACTCGATGAGCAGTTCTTC. As protein: CASSLTEDWLAGLDEQFF.

This rearrangement joins TRBV5-1 to TRBJ2-7; 10 nucleotides agree with TRBD1. Germline CDR1 and CDR2: SGHRS and YFSETQ. The CDR3 has 14 residues. V trimming: 7 bases; J trimming: 5 bases; junction bases outside the gene matches: 9. CDR3 sequence reads: CASGPGQGRNEQYF. The CDR3 nucleotides are TGCGCCAGCGGTCCGGGACAGGGGAGAAACGAGCAGTACTTC.

The rearrangement joins TRBV2 to TRBJ1-1; 7 bases fit TRBD1. Germline values: CDR1 SNHLY, CDR2 FYNNEI. V lost 2 bases and J lost 7; bases outside the gene matches: 7. The CDR3 spans 14 residues. CDR3 loop: CASSELQGVGEAFF. CDR3 in DNA: TGTGCCAGCAGTGAACTTCAGGGGGTTGGTGAAGCTTTCTTT.